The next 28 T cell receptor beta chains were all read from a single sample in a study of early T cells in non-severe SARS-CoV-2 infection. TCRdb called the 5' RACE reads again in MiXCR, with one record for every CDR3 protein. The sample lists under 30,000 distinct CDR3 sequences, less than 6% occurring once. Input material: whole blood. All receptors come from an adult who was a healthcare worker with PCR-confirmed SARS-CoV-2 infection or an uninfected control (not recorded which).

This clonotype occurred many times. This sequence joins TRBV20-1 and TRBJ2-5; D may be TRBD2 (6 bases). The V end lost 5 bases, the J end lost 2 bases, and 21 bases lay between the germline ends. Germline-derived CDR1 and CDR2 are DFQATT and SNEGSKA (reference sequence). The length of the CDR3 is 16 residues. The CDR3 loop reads CSAQEGVGQTQETQYF. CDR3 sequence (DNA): TGCAGTGCTCAGGAGGGAGTTGGGCAGACGCAAGAGACCCAGTACTTC.

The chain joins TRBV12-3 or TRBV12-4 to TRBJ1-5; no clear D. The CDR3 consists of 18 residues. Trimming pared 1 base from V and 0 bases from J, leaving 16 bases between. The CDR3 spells CASSLGAETTYSNQPQHF. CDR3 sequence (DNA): TGTGCCAGCAGTTTAGGGGCAGAGACGACTTATAGCAATCAGCCCCAGCATTTT.

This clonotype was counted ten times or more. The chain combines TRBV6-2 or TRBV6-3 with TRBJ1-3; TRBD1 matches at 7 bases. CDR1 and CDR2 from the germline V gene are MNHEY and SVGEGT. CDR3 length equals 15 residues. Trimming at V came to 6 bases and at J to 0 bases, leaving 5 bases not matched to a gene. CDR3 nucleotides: TGTGCCAGCAGATCATCAGGGGGCTCTGGAAACACCATATATTTT. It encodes CASRSSGGSGNTIYF.

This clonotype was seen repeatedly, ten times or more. CDR3 nucleotide sequence: TGTGCCAGTAGTACTGACCCGACAGGGCGGGTATCAACTGAAGCTTTCTTT. Its translation: CASSTDPTGRVSTEAFF. The chain uses TRBV19 and TRBJ1-1; TRBD1 matches at 7 bases. CDR1 and CDR2 from the germline V gene are LNHDA and SQIVND (reference sequence). The CDR3 has 17 amino acids. Trimming took 4 bases from V and 5 from J; bases not matched to a gene: 16.

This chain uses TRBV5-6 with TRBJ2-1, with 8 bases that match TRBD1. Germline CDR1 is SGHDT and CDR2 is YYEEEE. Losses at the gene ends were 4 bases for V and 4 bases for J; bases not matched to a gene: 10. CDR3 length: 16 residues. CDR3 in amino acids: CASSPRTGLRYNEQFF. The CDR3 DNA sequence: TGTGCCAGCAGCCCTAGGACAGGGCTAAGGTACAATGAGCAGTTCTTC. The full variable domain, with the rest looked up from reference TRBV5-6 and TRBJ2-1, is DAGVTQSPTHLIKTRGQQVTLRCSPKSGHDTVSWYQQALGQGPQFIFQYYEEEERQRGNFPDRFSGHQFPNYSSELNVNALLLGDSALYLCASSPRTGLRYNEQFFGPGTRLTVL.

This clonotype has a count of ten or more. CDR3 residues: CASSRQGSYNEQFF. CDR3 nucleotide sequence: TGTGCCAGCAGTCGACAGGGCTCCTACAATGAGCAGTTCTTC. The chain uses TRBV7-6 and TRBJ2-1; 7 nucleotides align to TRBD1. The trim removed 6 bases at V and 0 bases at J, leaving 2 bases unmatched. The CDR3 runs to 14 residues. In germline, CDR1 is SGHVS, CDR2 FNYEAQ.

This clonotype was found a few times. CDR3 DNA: TGTGCCAGCTCCCCGGGGACAGATAACTATGGCTACACCTTC. Protein product: CASSPGTDNYGYTF. The chain recombines TRBV18 with TRBJ1-2; 7 nucleotides align to TRBD1. CDR1 and CDR2 from the germline V gene are KGHSH and LQKENI. The junction had 5 bases not matched to a gene; V was cut back by 6 bases and J by 1 base. CDR3 size: 14 residues. The full variable domain, rest sourced from reference TRBV18 and TRBJ1-2, is NAGVMQNPRHLVRRRGQEARLRCSPMKGHSHVYWYRQLPEEGLKFMVYLQKENIIDESGMPKERFSAEFPKEGPSILRIQQVVRGDSAAYFCASSPGTDNYGYTFGSGTRLTVV.

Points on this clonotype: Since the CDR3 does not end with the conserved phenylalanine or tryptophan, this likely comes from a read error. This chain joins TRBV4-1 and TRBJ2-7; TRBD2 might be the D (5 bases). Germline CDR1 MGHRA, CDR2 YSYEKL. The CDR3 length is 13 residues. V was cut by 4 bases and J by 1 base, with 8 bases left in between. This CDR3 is CASSPEVSYEQYL. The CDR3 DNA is TGCGCCAGCAGCCCGGAGGTATCCTACGAGCAGTACCTC.

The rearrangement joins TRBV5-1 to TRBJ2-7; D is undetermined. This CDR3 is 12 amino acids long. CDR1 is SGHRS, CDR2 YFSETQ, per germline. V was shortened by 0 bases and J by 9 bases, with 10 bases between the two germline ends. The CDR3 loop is CASSLGEFGQYF. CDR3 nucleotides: TGCGCCAGCAGCTTGGGAGAATTCGGGCAGTACTTC.

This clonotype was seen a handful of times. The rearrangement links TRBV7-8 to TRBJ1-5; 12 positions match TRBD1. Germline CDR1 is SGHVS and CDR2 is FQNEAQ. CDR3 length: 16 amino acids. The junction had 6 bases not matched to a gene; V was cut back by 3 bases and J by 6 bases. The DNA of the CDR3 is TGTGCCAGCAGCTTGGGACAGGGGGCAAAAGGTCAGCCCCAGCATTTT. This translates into CASSLGQGAKGQPQHF.

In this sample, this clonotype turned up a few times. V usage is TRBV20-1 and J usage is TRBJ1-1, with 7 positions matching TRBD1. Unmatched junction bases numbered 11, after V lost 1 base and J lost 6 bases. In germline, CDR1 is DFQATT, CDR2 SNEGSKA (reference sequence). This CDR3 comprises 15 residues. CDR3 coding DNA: TGCAGTGCTAGAGGTCCGACAGGGTCCGTCCCTGAAGCTTTCTTT. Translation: CSARGPTGSVPEAFF.

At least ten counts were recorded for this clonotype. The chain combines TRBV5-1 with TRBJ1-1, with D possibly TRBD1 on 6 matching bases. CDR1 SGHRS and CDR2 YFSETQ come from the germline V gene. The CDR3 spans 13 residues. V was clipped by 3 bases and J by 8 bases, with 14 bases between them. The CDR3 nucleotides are TGCGCCAGCAGCTCCCGGGACATTGCCGAAGCTTTCTTT. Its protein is CASSSRDIAEAFF.

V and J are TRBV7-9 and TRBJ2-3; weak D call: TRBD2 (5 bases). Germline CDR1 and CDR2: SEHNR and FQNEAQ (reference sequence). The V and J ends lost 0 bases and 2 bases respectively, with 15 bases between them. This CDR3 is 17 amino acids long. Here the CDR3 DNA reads TGTGCCAGCAGCTTAGCCCAACTAGGGTTCACCACAGATACGCAGTATTTT. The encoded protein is CASSLAQLGFTTDTQYF.

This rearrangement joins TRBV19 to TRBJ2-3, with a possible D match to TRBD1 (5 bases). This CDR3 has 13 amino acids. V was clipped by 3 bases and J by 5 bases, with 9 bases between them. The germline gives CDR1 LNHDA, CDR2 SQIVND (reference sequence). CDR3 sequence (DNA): TGTGCCAGTAGTATGGCAGGGCGAGATACGCAGTATTTT. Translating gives CASSMAGRDTQYF.

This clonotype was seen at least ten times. The CDR3 bases are TGCAGCGTTGAGTCCAGAGATACGCAGTATTTT. It yields the protein CSVESRDTQYF. The V gene is TRBV29-1, the J gene TRBJ2-3; D is uncertain. V gave up 3 bases and J gave up 5 bases, with 6 bases separating them. CDR3 length equals 11 residues. CDR1 and CDR2 (germline): SQVTM, ANQGSEA.

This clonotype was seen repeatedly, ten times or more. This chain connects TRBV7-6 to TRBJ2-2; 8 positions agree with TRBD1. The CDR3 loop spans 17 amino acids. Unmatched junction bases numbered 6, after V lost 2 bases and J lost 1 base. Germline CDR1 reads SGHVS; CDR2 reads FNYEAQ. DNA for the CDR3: TGTGCCAGCAGCTTAAGTGTGGGACAGGTGAACACCGGGGAGCTGTTTTTT. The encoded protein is CASSLSVGQVNTGELFF.

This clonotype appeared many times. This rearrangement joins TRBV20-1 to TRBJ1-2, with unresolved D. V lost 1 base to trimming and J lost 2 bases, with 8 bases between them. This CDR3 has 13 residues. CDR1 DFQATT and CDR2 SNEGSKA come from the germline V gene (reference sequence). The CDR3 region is CSARVAENYGYTF. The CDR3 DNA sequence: TGCAGTGCTAGAGTGGCAGAAAACTATGGCTACACCTTC.

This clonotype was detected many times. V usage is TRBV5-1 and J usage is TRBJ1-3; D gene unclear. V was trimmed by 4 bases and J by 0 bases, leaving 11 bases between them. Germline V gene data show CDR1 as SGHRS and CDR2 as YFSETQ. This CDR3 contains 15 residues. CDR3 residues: CASSPDGSSGNTIYF. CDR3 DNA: TGCGCCAGCAGCCCGGACGGGAGCTCTGGAAACACCATATATTTT.

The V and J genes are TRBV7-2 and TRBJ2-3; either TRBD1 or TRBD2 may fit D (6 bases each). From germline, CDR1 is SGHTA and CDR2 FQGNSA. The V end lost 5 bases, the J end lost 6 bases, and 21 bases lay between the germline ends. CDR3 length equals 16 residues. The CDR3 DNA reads TGTGCCAGCAGCCGGACGGGGGCGCCCAAACGCGATACGCAGTATTTT. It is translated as CASSRTGAPKRDTQYF.

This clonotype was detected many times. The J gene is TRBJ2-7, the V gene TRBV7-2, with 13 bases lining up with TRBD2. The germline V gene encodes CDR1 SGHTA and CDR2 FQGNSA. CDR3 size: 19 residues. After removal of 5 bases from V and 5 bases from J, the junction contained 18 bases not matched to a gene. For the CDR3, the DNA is TGTGCCAGCAGCCGAACTAGCGGGGGGGCCTCCGGAAGATTCCACGAGCAGTACTTC. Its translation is CASSRTSGGASGRFHEQYF.

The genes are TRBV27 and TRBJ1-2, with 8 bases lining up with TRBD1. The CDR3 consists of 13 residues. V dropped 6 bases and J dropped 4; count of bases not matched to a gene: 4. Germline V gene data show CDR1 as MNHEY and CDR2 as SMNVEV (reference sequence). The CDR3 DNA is TGTGCCAGCAGGCCGACAGGGGCCTATGGCTACACCTTC. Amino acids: CASRPTGAYGYTF.

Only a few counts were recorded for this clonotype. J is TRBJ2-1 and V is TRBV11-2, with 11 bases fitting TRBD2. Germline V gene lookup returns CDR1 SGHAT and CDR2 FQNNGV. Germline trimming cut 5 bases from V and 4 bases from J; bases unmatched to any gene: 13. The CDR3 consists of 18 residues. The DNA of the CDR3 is TGTGCCAGCAGCCGCCCAGGAGTAGCGGGGGGGCGGTACAATGAGCAGTTCTTC. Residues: CASSRPGVAGGRYNEQFF.

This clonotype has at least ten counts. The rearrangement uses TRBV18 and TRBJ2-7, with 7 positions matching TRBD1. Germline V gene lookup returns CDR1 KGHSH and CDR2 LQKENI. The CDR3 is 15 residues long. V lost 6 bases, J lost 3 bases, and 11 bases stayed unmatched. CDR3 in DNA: TGTGCCAGCTCGTTGACAGGGTCCCAATTCTACGAGCAGTACTTC. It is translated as CASSLTGSQFYEQYF.

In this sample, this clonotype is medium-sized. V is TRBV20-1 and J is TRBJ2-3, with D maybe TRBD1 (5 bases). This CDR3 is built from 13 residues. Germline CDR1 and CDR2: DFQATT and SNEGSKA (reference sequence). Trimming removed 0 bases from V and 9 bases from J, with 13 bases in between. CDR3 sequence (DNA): TGCAGTGCTAGAGATGTAAAGGGGCCCACGCAGTATTTT. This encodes CSARDVKGPTQYF.

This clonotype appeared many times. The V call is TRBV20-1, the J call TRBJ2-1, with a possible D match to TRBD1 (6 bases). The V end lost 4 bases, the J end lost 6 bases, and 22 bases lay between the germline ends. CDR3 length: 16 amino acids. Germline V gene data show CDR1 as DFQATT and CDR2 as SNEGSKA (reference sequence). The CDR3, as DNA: TGCAGTGCTACGGGCCCCGGGCAGGGGCTGGTCAATGAGCAGTTCTTC. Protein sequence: CSATGPGQGLVNEQFF.

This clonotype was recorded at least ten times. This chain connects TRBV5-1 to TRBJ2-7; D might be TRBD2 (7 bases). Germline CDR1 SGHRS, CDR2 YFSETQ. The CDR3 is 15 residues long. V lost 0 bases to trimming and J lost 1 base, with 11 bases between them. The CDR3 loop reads CASSLAGGRSYEQYF. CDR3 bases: TGCGCCAGCAGCTTGGCCGGGGGGCGGTCCTACGAGCAGTACTTC. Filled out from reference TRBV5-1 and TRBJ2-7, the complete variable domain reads KAGVTQTPRYLIKTRGQQVTLSCSPISGHRSVSWYQQTPGQGLQFLFEYFSETQRNKGNFPGRFSGRQFSNSRSEMNVSTLELGDSALYLCASSLAGGRSYEQYFGPGTRLTVT.

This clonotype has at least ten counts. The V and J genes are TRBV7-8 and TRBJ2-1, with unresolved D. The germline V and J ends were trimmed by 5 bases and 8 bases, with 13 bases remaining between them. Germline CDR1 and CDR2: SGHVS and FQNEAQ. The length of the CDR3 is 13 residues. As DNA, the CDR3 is TGTGCCAGCAGCCCCCCGGAAGGCTATGAGCAGTTCTTC. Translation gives CASSPPEGYEQFF.

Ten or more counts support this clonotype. The CDR3 coding sequence is TGTGCCAGCAGCCTACGGACAGGGGATTTGAAAAACATTCAGTACTTC. Translating gives CASSLRTGDLKNIQYF. J is TRBJ2-4 and V is TRBV7-9, with 9 bases lining up with TRBD1. Trimming removed 5 bases from V and 4 bases from J; junction bases left unmatched: 9. In germline, CDR1 is SEHNR, CDR2 FQNEAQ (reference sequence). This CDR3 has 16 amino acids.